Listed below are T cell receptor beta chains from one sample, sequenced in a study of cytomegalovirus exposure and HLA in healthy donors. Sequencing used immunoSEQ multiplex PCR; TCRdb keeps in-frame clones, though not all of them. The sample holds about 160,000 clones, roughly 79% seen once. Source material: PBMCs. These receptors originate from a woman in her 50s in good health and CMV-seropositive. Each CDR3 is given with its conserved first and last residue. The D gene is left open where the match is weak. Where a row states a size, it is once, few, many or the class of an expanded clone; other rows omit it.

>-|TRBV9|TRBJ2-6|TRBD1
CASSVGSGTGYSGANGLTF
TGTGCCAGCAGCGTAGGTTCCGGGACAGGGTACTCTGGGGCCAACGGCCTGACTTTC
>-|TRBV30|TRBJ2-1|TRBD2
CAWGQSGAYNEQFF
TGTGCCTGGGGTCAGAGCGGGGCCTACAATGAGCAGTTCTTC
>-|TRBV2|TRBJ1-5|TRBD1
CASGGKGQGYQPQHF
TGTGCCAGCGGAGGTAAGGGACAGGGCTACCAGCCCCAGCATTTT
>-|TRBV28|TRBJ2-7|TRBD2
CASYTSGSYEQYF
TGTGCCAGTTACACTAGCGGTTCCTACGAGCAGTACTTC
>-|TRBV7-2|TRBJ2-7|TRBD1
CASSLTRTGYEQYF
TGTGCCAGCAGCTTAACTCGGACAGGCTACGAGCAGTACTTC
>-|TRBV30|TRBJ1-1|-
CAWSEGGGAFF
TGTGCCTGGAGTGAGGGAGGGGGGGCTTTCTTT
>-|TRBV4-1|TRBJ1-6|TRBD1
CASSQGTGNNSPLHF
TGCGCCAGCAGCCAGGGGACAGGGAATAATTCACCCCTCCACTTT
>-|TRBV29-1|TRBJ1-1|TRBD1
CSAQTGGNTEAFF
TGCAGCGCCCAGACAGGGGGGAACACTGAAGCTTTCTTT
>few|TRBV5-4|TRBJ2-6|-
CASTEFVSGANVLTF
TGTGCCAGCACCGAGTTCGTCTCTGGGGCCAACGTCCTGACTTTC
>-|TRBV13|TRBJ2-3|TRBD2
CASSRSGTSFTDTQYF
TGTGCCAGCAGCCGGTCCGGGACTAGCTTCACAGATACGCAGTATTTT
>-|TRBV19|TRBJ1-5|-
CASSIAGEGPQHF
TGTGCCAGTAGTATAGCAGGGGAAGGGCCCCAGCATTTT
>-|TRBV7-2|TRBJ2-1|-
CASSLAYSVEQFF
TGTGCCAGCAGCTTAGCCTATAGCGTTGAGCAGTTCTTC
>few|TRBV19|TRBJ2-2|-
CASSIAGGNTGELFF
TGTGCCAGTAGTATAGCCGGCGGAAACACCGGGGAGCTGTTTTTT
>few|TRBV5-1|TRBJ2-7|-
CASSLVVGGSYEQYF
TGCGCCAGCAGCTTGGTGGTGGGAGGCTCCTACGAGCAGTACTTC
>-|TRBV28|TRBJ1-5|-
CASSLTATCQPQHF
TGTGCCAGCAGTTTAACTGCGACATGTCAGCCCCAGCATTTT
>-|TRBV2|TRBJ2-2|-
CASSEQGIAGELFF
TGTGCCAGCAGTGAGCAGGGGATTGCCGGGGAGCTGTTTTTT
>-|TRBV5-1|TRBJ2-2|TRBD2
CASSPGGTNTGELFF
TGCGCCAGCAGCCCGGGGGGAACCAACACCGGGGAGCTGTTTTTT
>-|TRBV19|TRBJ1-3|-
CASSSTGSGGNTIYF
TGTGCCAGTAGTTCGACAGGTTCGGGGGGAAACACCATATATTTT
>-|TRBV10-3|TRBJ2-1|TRBD2
CAIHGTSGGLSSYNEQFF
TGTGCCATCCACGGGACTAGCGGGGGCCTTAGCTCCTACAATGAGCAGTTCTTC
>-|TRBV4-1|TRBJ1-6|TRBD1
CASSQDGTGLNSPLHF
TGCGCCAGCAGCCAAGACGGGACAGGGCTTAATTCACCCCTCCACTTT
>-|TRBV19|TRBJ1-3|-
CASRDNSGNTIYF
TGTGCCAGTAGGGACAACTCTGGAAACACCATATATTTT
>-|TRBV11-3|TRBJ1-1|TRBD1
CASSPQDRVNTEAFF
TGTGCCAGCAGCCCGCAGGACAGGGTGAACACTGAAGCTTTCTTT
>-|TRBV7-9|TRBJ2-3|TRBD2
CASSPGTSGATSTDTQYF
TGTGCCAGCAGCCCCGGGACTAGCGGGGCCACTAGCACAGATACGCAGTATTTT
>-|TRBV2|TRBJ1-5|-
CASSTESNQPQHF
TGTGCCAGCAGTACAGAGAGCAATCAGCCCCAGCATTTT
>once|TRBV7-9|TRBJ2-1|-
CASSVRGISYNEQFF
TGTGCCAGCAGCGTTAGGGGGATCTCCTACAATGAGCAGTTCTTC
>-|TRBV5-6|TRBJ1-2|TRBD1
CASSKKGADGYTF
TGTGCCAGCAGCAAAAAGGGGGCGGATGGCTACACCTTC
>-|TRBV6-5|TRBJ2-1|TRBD2
CASSPTSGEGNEQFF
TGTGCCAGCAGCCCAACTAGCGGGGAGGGGAATGAGCAGTTCTTC
>-|TRBV11-3|TRBJ1-2|-
CASSSISGTGTLTDNYGYTF
TGTGCCAGCAGCTCAATCTCCGGCACAGGGACACTTACAGATAACTATGGCTACACCTTC
>-|TRBV9|TRBJ2-3|-
CASSAYPLSDTQYF
TGTGCCAGCAGCGCCTATCCCTTGAGCGATACGCAGTATTTT
>-|TRBV7-2|TRBJ1-4|-
CASSSMIRQAGDEKLFF
TGTGCCAGCAGCTCGATGATCCGACAGGCTGGGGATGAAAAACTGTTTTTT
>-|TRBV4-3|TRBJ1-1|-
CASSQPGGSPTEAFF
TGCGCCAGCAGCCAACCGGGGGGGTCCCCCACTGAAGCTTTCTTT